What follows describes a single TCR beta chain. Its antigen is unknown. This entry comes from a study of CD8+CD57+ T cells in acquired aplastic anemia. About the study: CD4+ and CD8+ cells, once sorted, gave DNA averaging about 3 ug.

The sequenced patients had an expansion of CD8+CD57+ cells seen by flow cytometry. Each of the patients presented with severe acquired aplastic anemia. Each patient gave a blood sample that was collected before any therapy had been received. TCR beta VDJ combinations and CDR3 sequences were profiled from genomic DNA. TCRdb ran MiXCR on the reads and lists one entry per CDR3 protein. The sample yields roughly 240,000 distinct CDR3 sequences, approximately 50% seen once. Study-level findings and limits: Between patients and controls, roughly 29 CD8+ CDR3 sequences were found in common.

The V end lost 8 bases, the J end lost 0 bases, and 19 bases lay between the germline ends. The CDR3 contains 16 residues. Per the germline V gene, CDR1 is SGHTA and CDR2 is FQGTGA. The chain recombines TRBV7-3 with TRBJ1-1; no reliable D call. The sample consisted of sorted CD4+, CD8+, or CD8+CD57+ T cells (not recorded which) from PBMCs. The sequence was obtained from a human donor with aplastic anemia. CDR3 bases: TGTGCCAGCTTCGTAAAACCTCCAGCCGTGAACACTGAAGCTTTCTTT. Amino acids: CASFVKPPAVNTEAFF.